The following is a T cell receptor beta chain sequence with its context. Its antigen is not identified. The record originates from a study of T cell responses to AZD1222 COVID-19 vaccine. Profiled with immunoSEQ multiplex PCR; TCRdb holds only in-frame clones, not every one. The top ten hold roughly 1.5% of the sample, which has under 150,000 clones, around 94% seen once. General study findings and limits: The study sampled repertoires only after the peak T cell response.

Germline CDR1 LNHDA, CDR2 SQIVND (reference sequence). V was cut by 9 bases and J by 1 base, with 6 bases left in between. The CDR3 has 11 residues. The receptor was isolated from an adult who received the AZD1222 COVID-19 vaccine. The sample here was peripheral blood, taken 28 days after the second AZD1222 dose. The chain couples TRBV19 to TRBJ1-1; the D is unclear. The CDR3 sequence is CASGSNTEAFF. CDR3 DNA sequence: TGTGCCAGCGGATCGAACACTGAAGCTTTCTTT.